These T cell receptor beta chains were read from a single sample in a study of CD8 T cells in Susac syndrome. TCRdb re-analysed the immunoSEQ multiplex PCR reads in MiXCR, keeping a single row per CDR3 protein. Counted here are a few hundred thousand distinct CDR3 sequences, roughly nine tenths occurring once; the ten biggest clones make up roughly 0.064%. The source material was CD4+ T cells from PBMCs. The receptors stem from a human donor with multiple sclerosis. The CDR3 runs from the conserved cysteine through the conserved F or W. A D gene is named only where the DNA matches it firmly. Clone size appears in some rows only: once, few, many, or a class for an expanded clone.

v_call	d_call	clone_size	j_call	cdr3_aa	cdr3_nt
TRBV20-1	.	once	TRBJ1-5	CSVSPGSNQPQHF	TGCAGTGTTTCCCCGGGGAGCAATCAGCCCCAGCATTTT
TRBV5-1	TRBD1	.	TRBJ2-3	CASSLPRTGSTDTQYF	TGCGCCAGCAGCTTGCCCCGGACAGGCAGCACAGATACGCAGTATTTT
TRBV6-2/TRBV6-3	.	.	TRBJ2-1	CASSYSTGDEQFF	TGTGCCAGCAGTTACTCGACGGGGGATGAGCAGTTCTTC
TRBV10-3	.	once	TRBJ2-7	CAIRRDELSYEQYF	TGTGCCATCAGACGGGACGAACTCTCCTACGAGCAGTACTTC
TRBV7-2	.	.	TRBJ1-5	CASSLSGVPDQPQHF	TGTGCCAGCAGCTTATCGGGGGTTCCAGATCAGCCCCAGCATTTT
TRBV11-2	.	.	TRBJ2-5	CASSFIRGGKETQYF	TGTGCCAGCAGCTTTATACGAGGGGGAAAAGAGACCCAGTACTTC
TRBV29-1	TRBD1	.	TRBJ1-4	CSVVTRGREKLFF	TGCAGCGTTGTCACCAGGGGGCGTGAAAAACTGTTTTTT
TRBV20-1	.	.	TRBJ2-1	CSARDQGEVRNEQFF	TGCAGTGCTAGAGATCAGGGTGAGGTCAGGAATGAGCAGTTCTTC
TRBV9	TRBD1	.	TRBJ2-5	CASSAQTGARGETQYF	TGTGCCAGCAGCGCCCAGACAGGGGCCAGAGGAGAGACCCAGTACTTC
TRBV14	.	once	TRBJ1-1	CASSERDEAFF	TGTGCCAGCAGCGAACGGGATGAAGCTTTCTTT
TRBV30	.	.	TRBJ2-3	CAWTPGRVADTQYF	TGTGCCTGGACACCAGGCAGGGTGGCAGATACGCAGTATTTT
TRBV18	TRBD2	.	TRBJ2-3	CASSLTGGGASTDTQYF	TGTGCCAGCTCACTTACCGGCGGGGGGGCCAGCACAGATACGCAGTATTTT
TRBV12-3/TRBV12-4	.	.	TRBJ2-7	CASSAVSPFYEQYF	TGTGCCAGCAGCGCCGTCTCCCCCTTCTACGAGCAGTACTTC
TRBV3-1	.	.	TRBJ2-5	CASSQDFSSETQYF	TGTGCCAGCAGCCAAGATTTCAGCTCGGAGACCCAGTACTTC
TRBV18	TRBD1	.	TRBJ2-3	CASSPARGLTDTQYF	TGTGCCAGCTCACCAGCGAGGGGGCTCACAGATACGCAGTATTTT
TRBV20-1	TRBD2	.	TRBJ2-1	CSAKDRVAGRYNEQFF	TGCAGTGCTAAGGACCGCGTAGCGGGACGCTACAATGAGCAGTTCTTC
TRBV6-5	TRBD2	.	TRBJ2-5	CASRGGGRVGETQYF	TGTGCCAGCAGGGGAGGAGGGAGGGTTGGCGAGACCCAGTACTTC
TRBV12-5	.	.	TRBJ1-2	CASGLEDTNYGYTF	TGTGCTAGTGGTTTGGAAGACACTAACTATGGCTACACCTTC
TRBV10-1	.	.	TRBJ1-5	CASSPLLSSHDQPQHF	TGCGCCAGCTCCCCCCTTCTCTCCTCACATGACCAGCCCCAGCATTTT
TRBV2	TRBD1	.	TRBJ1-2	CASRDRDQLYGYTF	TGTGCCAGCCGGGACAGAGATCAGCTCTATGGCTACACCTTC
TRBV6-5	.	.	TRBJ2-7	CASSYSGGATISYEQYF	TGTGCCAGCAGTTACTCGGGCGGGGCGACCATATCCTACGAGCAGTACTTC
TRBV2	TRBD1	.	TRBJ2-2	CASDGQGAGELFF	TGTGCCAGCGACGGACAGGGGGCCGGGGAGCTGTTTTTT
TRBV19	.	.	TRBJ1-1	CASSQLGNTEAFF	TGTGCCAGTAGTCAGCTGGGGAACACTGAAGCTTTCTTT
TRBV11-1	.	.	TRBJ2-1	CASSLDRSNEQFF	TGTGCCAGCAGCTTAGACAGGAGTAATGAGCAGTTCTTC
TRBV10-3	.	.	TRBJ1-1	CAISDRGARFVNTEAFF	TGTGCCATCAGTGACCGGGGCGCGCGTTTTGTGAACACTGAAGCTTTCTTT
TRBV7-2	TRBD2	.	TRBJ2-1	CASRPGGRYNEQFF	TGTGCCAGCAGGCCCGGGGGGAGGTACAATGAGCAGTTCTTC
TRBV29-1	.	once	TRBJ1-1	CSVEEWGGNMNTEAFF	TGCAGCGTTGAAGAGTGGGGGGGTAATATGAACACTGAAGCTTTCTTT
TRBV20-1	.	.	TRBJ2-3	CSAQAGTDTQYF	TGCAGTGCTCAGGCGGGCACAGATACGCAGTATTTT
TRBV15	TRBD1	.	TRBJ2-5	CATSRDQAGGAETQYF	TGTGCCACCAGCAGAGATCAAGCAGGGGGCGCGGAGACCCAGTACTTC
TRBV7-3	TRBD2	.	TRBJ2-3	CASSLSSGGIDTQYF	TGTGCCAGCAGCTTATCAAGCGGGGGTATAGATACGCAGTATTTT
TRBV20-1	.	.	TRBJ1-5	CSARAGGPRILSNQPQHF	TGCAGTGCTAGAGCTGGGGGACCGCGTATATTAAGCAATCAGCCCCAGCATTTT
TRBV6-5	TRBD1	few	TRBJ1-6	CASSRTTGLKSPLHF	TGTGCCAGCAGCCGCACGACAGGGTTGAAATCACCCCTCCACTTT
TRBV7-6	.	once	TRBJ2-7	CASSLALGATYEQYF	TGTGCCAGCAGCTTAGCCCTGGGAGCGACCTACGAGCAGTACTTC
TRBV7-3	.	.	TRBJ1-2	CASSFEARGGGGYTF	TGTGCCAGCAGCTTTGAGGCTAGGGGCGGCGGCGGCTACACCTTC
TRBV5-4	.	.	TRBJ1-4	CASSLEVVDEKLFF	TGTGCCAGCAGCTTGGAGGTGGTAGACGAAAAACTGTTTTTT
TRBV6-2/TRBV6-3	.	once	TRBJ2-3	CASSYVRDTQYF	TGTGCCAGCAGTTACGTGCGAGATACGCAGTATTTT
TRBV5-1	TRBD2	.	TRBJ2-1	CASSSGTSGRGEQFF	TGCGCCAGCAGCTCGGGGACTAGCGGTCGTGGTGAGCAGTTCTTC
TRBV28	.	.	TRBJ1-2	CASSPPDTYGYTF	TGTGCCAGCAGCCCTCCGGATACATATGGCTACACCTTC
TRBV12-3/TRBV12-4	.	once	TRBJ1-2	CASGVGPDYGYTF	TGTGCCAGCGGCGTAGGGCCCGACTATGGCTACACCTTC
TRBV7-2	TRBD2	once	TRBJ2-1	CASSEPGRASYNEQFF	TGTGCCAGCAGCGAACCCGGGAGGGCCTCCTACAATGAGCAGTTCTTC
TRBV12-3/TRBV12-4	.	.	TRBJ1-2	CASSFGLTNYGYTF	TGTGCCAGCAGTTTTGGGTTGACTAACTATGGCTACACCTTC
TRBV19	.	.	TRBJ2-2	CASSIGTGNTGELFF	TGTGCCAGTAGTATAGGAACAGGGAACACCGGGGAGCTGTTTTTT